The next 8 T cell receptor beta chains were all read from a single sample in a study of T-cell memory formation after mild COVID-19. TCRdb reprocessed the 5' RACE reads with MiXCR, giving one entry per CDR3 protein. The table has tens of thousands of distinct CDR3 sequences, 7% to 9.5% seen once. Specimen: PBMCs or a T cell subset sorted from them (not recorded which). The receptor source for this set is a man younger than 30 who had mild COVID-19 (a few samples of this study predate the infection). Cell type and time point are not known.

The table lists this clonotype with a few counts. The chain uses TRBV18 and TRBJ2-5; D is ambiguous. Germline V CDR1 and CDR2: KGHSH, LQKENI. The CDR3 contains 13 residues. V shed 3 bases and J shed 4 bases, with 9 bases lying between them. In DNA, the CDR3 is TGTGCCAGCTCACCTTACTCGGGAGAGACCCAGTACTTC. Translation gives CASSPYSGETQYF.

This clonotype was observed at least ten times. The rearrangement uses TRBV5-1 and TRBJ2-5; D unresolved. Trimming stripped 1 base from V and 7 bases from J, with 8 bases between. This CDR3 spans 12 amino acids. CDR1 and CDR2 from the germline V gene are SGHRS and YFSETQ. The chain's CDR3 is CASSLTPGTQYF. CDR3 DNA: TGCGCCAGCAGCTTGACTCCGGGGACCCAGTACTTC.

This chain links TRBV28 with TRBJ1-6, with D possibly being TRBD1 (6 bases). Trimming cost V 10 bases and J 7 bases, with 11 bases left between them. The CDR3 covers 12 residues. Germline V CDR1 and CDR2: MDHEN, SYDVKM. This CDR3 is CATQGYNSPLHF. CDR3 in DNA: TGTGCCACGCAGGGGTACAATTCACCCCTCCACTTT.

This clonotype was seen many times. The CDR3: CASSRSDSSEQYV. The CDR3 bases are TGTGCCAGCTCAAGATCGGACAGTTCCGAGCAGTACGTC. The rearrangement joins TRBV18 to TRBJ2-7; tentatively, D is TRBD1 (6 bases). V lost 5 bases to trimming and J lost 6 bases, with 14 bases between them. The CDR3 contains 13 residues. In germline, CDR1 is KGHSH, CDR2 LQKENI.

This clonotype showed up many times. The J gene is TRBJ2-1, the V gene TRBV7-6; D may correspond to TRBD1 or TRBD2 (5 bases each). V lost 5 bases to trimming and J lost 9 bases, with 23 bases between them. Germline V gene lookup returns CDR1 SGHVS and CDR2 FNYEAQ. CDR3 length equals 16 residues. DNA for the CDR3: TGTGCCAGCAGCGACGGCCGGGACCCTTCCCGTCTTGAGCAGTTCTTC. Encoded protein: CASSDGRDPSRLEQFF.

This clonotype was recorded many times. J is TRBJ2-6 and V is TRBV4-3, with TRBD1 as a possible D gene (5 bases). Germline CDR1 is LGHNA and CDR2 is YSLEER. CDR3 size: 17 residues. Deletions cut 0 bases from V and 2 bases from J, with 11 bases between. The CDR3 sequence is CASSQDYAGTGANVLTF. DNA of the CDR3: TGCGCCAGCAGCCAAGATTATGCAGGGACTGGGGCCAACGTCCTGACTTTC.

In its sample, this clonotype ranks as medium-sized. The gene calls are TRBV7-2 and TRBJ2-4, with D maybe TRBD1 (6 bases). CDR3 length: 14 amino acids. V was shortened by 0 bases and J by 8 bases, with 11 bases between the two germline ends. CDR1 and CDR2 (germline): SGHTA, FQGNSA. CDR3 coding DNA: TGTGCCAGCAGCTTAGCCGCAGGGGTGGACATTCAGTACTTC. Translated: CASSLAAGVDIQYF.

This clonotype was observed at least ten times. The chain recombines TRBV4-3 with TRBJ2-3; 11 bases match TRBD1. This CDR3 spans 17 amino acids. Germline CDR1 reads LGHNA; CDR2 reads YSLEER. Trimming cost V 0 bases and J 3 bases; bases outside gene matches: 5. This CDR3 is CASSQEGQGVTTDTQYF. The CDR3, as DNA: TGCGCCAGCAGCCAAGAGGGACAGGGGGTGACGACAGATACGCAGTATTTT.